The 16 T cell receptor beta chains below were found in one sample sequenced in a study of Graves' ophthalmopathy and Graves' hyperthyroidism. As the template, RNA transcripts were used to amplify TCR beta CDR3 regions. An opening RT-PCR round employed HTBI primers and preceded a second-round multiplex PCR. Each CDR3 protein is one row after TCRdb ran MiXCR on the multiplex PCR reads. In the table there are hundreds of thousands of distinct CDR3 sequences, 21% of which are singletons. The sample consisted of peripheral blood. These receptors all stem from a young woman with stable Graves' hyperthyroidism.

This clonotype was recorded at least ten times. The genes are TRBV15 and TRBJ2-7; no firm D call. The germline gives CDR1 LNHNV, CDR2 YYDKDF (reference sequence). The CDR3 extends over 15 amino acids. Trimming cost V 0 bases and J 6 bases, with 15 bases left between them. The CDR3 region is CATSRDHLGIREQYF. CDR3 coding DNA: TGTGCCACCAGCAGAGATCATCTTGGGATACGCGAGCAGTACTTC.

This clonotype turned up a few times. The CDR3 region has the DNA TGCGCCAGCAGCTTTGGAGGGGGCGCCATCCAAGAGACCCAGTACTTC. It is translated as CASSFGGGAIQETQYF. The chain links TRBV5-1 to TRBJ2-5; weak D call: TRBD1 (7 bases). V lost 2 bases and J 1 base, leaving 15 bases between the germline ends. The CDR3 consists of 16 residues. Germline V lookup: CDR1 SGHRS, CDR2 YFSETQ.

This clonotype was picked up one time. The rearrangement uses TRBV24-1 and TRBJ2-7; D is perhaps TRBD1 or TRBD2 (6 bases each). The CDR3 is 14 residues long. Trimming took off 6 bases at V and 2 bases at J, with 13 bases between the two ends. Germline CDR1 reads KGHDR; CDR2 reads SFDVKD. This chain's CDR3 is CATSLGGETYEQYF. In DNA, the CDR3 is TGTGCCACCAGTCTGGGGGGCGAGACCTACGAGCAGTACTTC.

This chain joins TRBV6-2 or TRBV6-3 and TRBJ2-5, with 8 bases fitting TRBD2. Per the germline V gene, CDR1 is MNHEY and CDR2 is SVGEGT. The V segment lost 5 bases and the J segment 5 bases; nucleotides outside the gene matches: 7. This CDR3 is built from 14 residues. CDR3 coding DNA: TGTGCCAGCAGTACCCCGGGACTAGGGGAGACCCAGTACTTC. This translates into CASSTPGLGETQYF.

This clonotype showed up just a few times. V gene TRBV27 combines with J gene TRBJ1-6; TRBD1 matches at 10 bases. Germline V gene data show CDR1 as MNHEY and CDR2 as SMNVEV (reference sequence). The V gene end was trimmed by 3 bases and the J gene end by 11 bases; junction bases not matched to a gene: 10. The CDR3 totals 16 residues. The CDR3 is CASSFFRDRGFAPLHF. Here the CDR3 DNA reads TGTGCCAGCAGTTTTTTCCGGGACAGGGGTTTTGCACCCCTCCACTTT.

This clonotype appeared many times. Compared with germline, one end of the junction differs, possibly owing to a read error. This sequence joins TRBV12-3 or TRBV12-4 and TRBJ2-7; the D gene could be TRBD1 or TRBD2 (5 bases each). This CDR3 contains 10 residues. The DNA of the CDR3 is TGTGCCAGCACCCGGGGCCTTCGGCACTTC. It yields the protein CASTRGLRHF.

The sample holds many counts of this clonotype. The CDR3 sequence: CACPSGGGELFF. CDR3 in DNA: TGTGCCTGCCCCTCCGGGGGCGGGGAGCTGTTTTTT. The gene calls are TRBV30 and TRBJ2-2; TRBD2 might be the D (6 bases). CDR1 and CDR2 from the germline V gene are GTSNPN and SVGIG (reference sequence). Trimming removed 6 bases from V and 7 bases from J, with 12 bases in between. The CDR3 has 12 amino acids. Combining the CDR3 with reference TRBV30 and TRBJ2-2 gives the whole variable domain SQTIHQWPATLVQPVGSPLSLECTVEGTSNPNLYWYRQAAGRGLQLLFYSVGIGQISSEVPQNLSASRPQDRQFILSSKKLLLSDSGFYLCACPSGGGELFFGEGSRLTVL.

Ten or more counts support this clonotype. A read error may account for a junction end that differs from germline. CDR3: CVSSDRSVSAGNTIYF. CDR3 nucleotide sequence: TGTGTCAGCAGTGATAGATCCGTAAGCGCTGGAAACACCATATATTTT. V is TRBV2 and J is TRBJ1-3, with no clear D. Germline CDR1 reads SNHLY; CDR2 reads FYNNEI. This CDR3 contains 16 residues.

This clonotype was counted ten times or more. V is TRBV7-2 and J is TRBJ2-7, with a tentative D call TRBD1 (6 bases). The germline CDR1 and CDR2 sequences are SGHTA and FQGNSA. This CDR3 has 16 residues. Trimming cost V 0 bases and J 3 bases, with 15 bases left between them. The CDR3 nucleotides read TGTGCCAGCAGCTTAGCTGGGGGCAGGCGCCACTACGAGCAGTACTTC. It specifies CASSLAGGRRHYEQYF. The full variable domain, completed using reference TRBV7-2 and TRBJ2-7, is GAGVSQSPSNKVTEKGKDVELRCDPISGHTALYWYRQSLGQGLEFLIYFQGNSAPDKSGLPSDRFSAERTGGSVSTLTIQRTQQEDSAVYLCASSLAGGRRHYEQYFGPGTRLTVT.

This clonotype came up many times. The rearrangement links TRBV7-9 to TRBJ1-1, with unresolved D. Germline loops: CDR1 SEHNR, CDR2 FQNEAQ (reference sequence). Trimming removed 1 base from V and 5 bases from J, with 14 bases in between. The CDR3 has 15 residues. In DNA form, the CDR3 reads TGTGCCAGCAGCTTAGTTAGCAGCCCGGGAACTGAAGCTTTCTTT. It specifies CASSLVSSPGTEAFF.

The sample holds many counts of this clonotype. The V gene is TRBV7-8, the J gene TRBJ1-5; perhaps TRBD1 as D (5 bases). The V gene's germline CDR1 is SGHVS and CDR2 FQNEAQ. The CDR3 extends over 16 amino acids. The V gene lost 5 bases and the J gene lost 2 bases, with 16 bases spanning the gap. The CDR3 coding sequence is TGTGCCAGCAGCCAAGGGGCTCGGAGGGGCAATCAGCCCCAGCATTTT. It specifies CASSQGARRGNQPQHF.

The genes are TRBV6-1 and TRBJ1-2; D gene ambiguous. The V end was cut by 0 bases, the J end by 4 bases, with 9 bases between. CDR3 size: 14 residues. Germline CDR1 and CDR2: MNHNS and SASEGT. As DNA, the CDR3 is TGTGCCAGCAGTGAAGCGCGAGAACTCTATGGCTACACCTTC. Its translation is CASSEARELYGYTF.

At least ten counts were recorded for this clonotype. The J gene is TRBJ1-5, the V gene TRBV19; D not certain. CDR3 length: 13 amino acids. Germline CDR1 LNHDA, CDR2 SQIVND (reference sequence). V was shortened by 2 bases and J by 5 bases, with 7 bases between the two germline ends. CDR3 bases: TGTGCCAGTAGTATACTGGTCGATCAGCCCCAGCATTTT. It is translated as CASSILVDQPQHF.

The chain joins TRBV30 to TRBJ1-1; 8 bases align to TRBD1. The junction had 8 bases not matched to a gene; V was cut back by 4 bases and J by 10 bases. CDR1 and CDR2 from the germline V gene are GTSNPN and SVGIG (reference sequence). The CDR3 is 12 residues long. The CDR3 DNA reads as TGTGCCTGGACCCAGGGGGCGCATGGAGCTTTCTTT. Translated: CAWTQGAHGAFF.

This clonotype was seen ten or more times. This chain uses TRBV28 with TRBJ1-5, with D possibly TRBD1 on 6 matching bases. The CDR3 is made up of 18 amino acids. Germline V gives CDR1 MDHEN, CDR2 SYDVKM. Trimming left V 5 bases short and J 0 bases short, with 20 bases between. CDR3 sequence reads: CASSVVGGGRHSNQPQHF. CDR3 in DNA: TGTGCCAGCAGTGTGGTGGGAGGGGGGAGACATAGCAATCAGCCCCAGCATTTT. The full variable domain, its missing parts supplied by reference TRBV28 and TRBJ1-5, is DVKVTQSSRYLVKRTGEKVFLECVQDMDHENMFWYRQDPGLGLRLIYFSYDVKMKEKGDIPEGYSVSREKKERFSLILESASTNQTSMYLCASSVVGGGRHSNQPQHFGDGTRLSIL.

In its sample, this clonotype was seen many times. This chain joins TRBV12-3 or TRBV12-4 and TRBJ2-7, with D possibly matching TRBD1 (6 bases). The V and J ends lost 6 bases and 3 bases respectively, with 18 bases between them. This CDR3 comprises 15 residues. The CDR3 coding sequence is TGTGCCAGCAGCCCATCGGCCGGACAGAGCTACGAGCAGTACTTC. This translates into CASSPSAGQSYEQYF.